The text below deals with one TCR beta chain. Antigen unknown. The entry originates in a study of T-cell reconstitution after alpha-beta-depleted transplantation in children. The study's findings and limits: One year post-transplant, T-cell counts and diversity were largely derived from T cells produced anew. The origin of high day-60 TCRbeta diversity in some patients lay in surviving recipient T cells and thymic progenitors. Reportedly, only several hundred clones from non-depleted graft cells drove alpha-beta T-cell counts at about two months.

This CDR3 has 11 residues. V dropped 2 bases and J dropped 5 bases, with 6 bases sitting between them. The germline CDR1 and CDR2 sequences are SQVTM and ANQGSEA. Preparing the TCRbeta library involved the use of unique molecular identifiers. MiXCR was run by TCRdb on the PCR reads, yielding one entry per CDR3 protein. The sample has about a million distinct CDR3 sequences, roughly 31% seen once. The chain couples TRBV29-1 to TRBJ1-2; possible D gene TRBD1, 5 bases. Sequencing used PBMCs, mostly from graft donor cells, obtained 360 days after TCRalphabeta/CD19-depleted stem cell transplant. The clonotype comes from a boy younger than two who had a stem cell transplant for SCID, so the T cells may come from the graft donor. CDR3 coding DNA: TGCAGCGTTGAATCAGGGTATGGCTACACCTTC. Amino acid sequence: CSVESGYGYTF.